Sequencing of this T cell receptor beta chain was carried out in a study of blood T cells in healthy people across ages (dated by TCRdb to between 2014 and 2017). As for the study more broadly: In model experiments, template switching captured about one uniquely barcoded TCR beta cDNA molecule for every two T cells. The donors were split into four age groups: young (average around 15 years), middle-aged (over 35), aged (more than 55) and long-lived (under 90). Donors of different ages were randomly distributed across sequencing lanes to avoid experimental bias. The study measured age-related changes in TCR beta repertoire diversity using deep sequencing normalized with unique cDNA molecular identifiers. Two additional independent replicas of 1 million unique cDNA reads from the same blood draw were analyzed for two donors (one aged 18 to 30 and one aged 80 or older).

Overall results and qualifications from the work: There was a strong correlation between observed TCR beta diversity and the percentage of naive T cells measured by flow cytometry. Estimates of total diversity based on one million sequenced T cells were considered lower bounds and underestimates. As age increased, observed TCR beta diversity per million T cells dropped in a roughly linear way, and a significant reduction was already evident by age 40. Bulk unsorted PBMC profiling prevented conclusive comparison of naive and antigen-experienced compartments. Because the CMV infection status of the donors was unknown, age-related changes in expanded clonotypes may potentially have been confounded. Compared with the aged group, the long-lived group had more naive CD4+ T cells, fewer expanded clones and increased TCR diversity, a pattern suggesting age selection.

The CDR3 measures 12 amino acids from cysteine to phenylalanine. Left in the record is the CDR3 DNA by itself, 36 bases read in frame from the first base. V and J lose 7 bases and 6 bases, and a span of 10 bases separates them. Systemically healthy Caucasian individuals from Russia, 35 to 50 in total and aged roughly 6 to 100 years, were included as donors. Each donor gave 8 to 10 milliliters of peripheral blood, collected into EDTA-treated Vacutainer tubes. Ficoll-Paque density-gradient centrifugation was used to isolate PBMCs, with at least 6.5 million per sample. Total RNA, at least 5.5 micrograms per sample, was extracted from PBMCs with Trizol reagent. For every donor, an aliquot of PBMCs went through flow cytometry to measure the percentages of naive CD45RAhigh/CD27high T cells. The method behind the library was 5' RACE. Instrument on record: Illumina HiSeq 2500. The second PCR ran for roughly 6 to 11 cycles and used a J-beta primer mix along with a sample-barcoded 5' primer. A template-switch 5' adaptor carrying 12 random nucleotides introduced a unique molecular identifier onto each TCR beta cDNA molecule. At least 2.5 million CDR3-containing paired-end reads were obtained from each sample. First-strand cDNA was synthesized from all RNA with the Mint cDNA synthesis kit, primed by a TRBC-specific oligonucleotide. Following uracil-DNA glycosylase treatment, all cDNA underwent a first 18-cycle PCR with the universal primers M1SS and BC2_uni_R. The study's own analysis went as follows. For normalization, 1 million high-quality reads were randomly selected from each sample, with every read carrying a distinct molecular identifier. Reads with shared molecular identifiers were discarded instead of being binned into consensus sequences. MiTCR, with a Q25 quality threshold and the strictest error-elimination algorithm, was used for CDR3 identification, clonotype clustering and error correction. A nonparametric unseen species model using Euler transformation provided a lower-bound estimate of total TCR beta diversity. TCRdb reworked the public reads: Q25 trimming with fastp, MiXCR clone assembly, productive beta chains retained. Rows with one shared CDR3 protein collapse into an entry with the most common genes and DNA. The V and J calls were determined by TCRdb, not by the authors. The sample yields about 1.7 million distinct CDR3 sequences; 28% were counted once. 7.7% of the sample is in the top ten clones.

This clonotype turned up a few times. Its antigen specificity is not known. No qualities accompany the bases; no much larger clone lies one base away. The sequence derives from a woman aged 30 to 39 in good health. Sequencing was carried out using blood. The rearrangement joined TRBV12-3 or TRBV12-4 to TRBJ1-5; there is no confident call for the D gene. The nucleotides read TGTGCCAGCACCTCCATGGGTCAGCCCCAGCATTTT. This gives the protein CASTSMGQPQHF.